These T cell receptor beta chains were read from a single sample in a study of shared clonotypes between healthy human individuals. Assay used: immunoSEQ multiplex PCR; TCRdb lists only in-frame clones, some missing. Here the sample spans about 100,000 clones, more than 65% being singletons. Sequencing used memory CD8+ T cells sorted from blood. Every receptor here comes from a woman aged 25 to 45 in good health. Each CDR3 is given with its conserved first and last residue. A D gene is named only where the DNA matches it firmly. Expanded clones get a size class; other rows say once, few or many, or leave the size out.

D: .; size: .; J: TRBJ2-7; V: TRBV18; DNA: TGTGCCAGCTCACCAATGGCGCGGCCAACCTACGAGCAGTACTTC; CDR3: CASSPMARPTYEQYF
D: .; size: once; J: TRBJ2-7; V: TRBV2; DNA: TGTGCCAGCGAGGCCCCCGGCTCCGCCCACGAGCAGTACTTC; CDR3: CASEAPGSAHEQYF
D: TRBD1; size: .; J: TRBJ2-7; V: TRBV2; DNA: TGTGCCAGCAGTGAAGGTAGGGGGCTTGTGCACGAGCAGTACTTC; CDR3: CASSEGRGLVHEQYF
D: .; size: .; J: TRBJ1-1; V: TRBV28; DNA: TGTGCCAGCAGTTTAAGGACGAGATCTTGGAACACTGAAGCTTTCTTT; CDR3: CASSLRTRSWNTEAFF
D: .; size: .; J: TRBJ1-1; V: TRBV12-1; DNA: TGTGCCAGCAGCCGACCAGGGACATCCAGGGCTGAAGCTTTCTTT; CDR3: CASSRPGTSRAEAFF
D: .; size: once; J: TRBJ2-7; V: TRBV7-6; DNA: TGTGCCAGCAGCTTAGGTCCAGCGGCTATCTCCTACGAGCAGTACTTC; CDR3: CASSLGPAAISYEQYF
D: TRBD2; size: .; J: TRBJ2-7; V: TRBV6-5; DNA: TGTGCCAGCAGGGAGAGCGGGAGGGCTCCCTACGAGCAGTACTTC; CDR3: CASRESGRAPYEQYF
D: .; size: .; J: TRBJ2-1; V: TRBV9; DNA: TGTGCCAGCAGCGGTCCGAATGAGCAGTTCTTC; CDR3: CASSGPNEQFF
D: .; size: .; J: TRBJ1-4; V: TRBV6-1; DNA: TGTGCCAGCAGTGAAGTCACAGGCGACTCTAATGAAAAACTGTTTTTT; CDR3: CASSEVTGDSNEKLFF
D: .; size: .; J: TRBJ1-3; V: TRBV6-5; DNA: TGTGCCAGCAGTTCACAGCGCCCCTCTGGAAACACCATATATTTT; CDR3: CASSSQRPSGNTIYF
D: TRBD2; size: .; J: TRBJ2-7; V: TRBV5-1; DNA: TGCGCCAGCAGCTTGGCCGTTGGGACTAGCGGGACCTACGAGCAGTACTTC; CDR3: CASSLAVGTSGTYEQYF
D: .; size: .; J: TRBJ1-2; V: TRBV5-6; DNA: TGTGCCAGCAGTTCGCCGGGACCGAAGAACTATGGCTACACCTTC; CDR3: CASSSPGPKNYGYTF
D: .; size: .; J: TRBJ1-5; V: TRBV27; DNA: TGTGCCAGCAGTTTTTCCGGGAATCAGCCCCAGCATTTT; CDR3: CASSFSGNQPQHF
D: .; size: .; J: TRBJ1-2; V: TRBV19; DNA: TGTGCCAGTAGCAAGGGACTTAACTATGGCTACACCTTC; CDR3: CASSKGLNYGYTF
D: .; size: few; J: TRBJ1-1; V: TRBV11-3; DNA: TGTGCCAGCAGCGCCTCCTCTGGCACTGAAGCTTTCTTT; CDR3: CASSASSGTEAFF
D: .; size: few; J: TRBJ2-7; V: TRBV7-9; DNA: TGTGCCAGCAGCTCCCACGACAGCTACGAGCAGTACTTC; CDR3: CASSSHDSYEQYF
D: .; size: many; J: TRBJ1-1; V: TRBV4-2; DNA: TGTGCCAGCAGCCAAGATGGGGCAGGGCCGGCTTTCTTT; CDR3: CASSQDGAGPAFF
D: .; size: many; J: TRBJ2-6; V: TRBV28; DNA: TGTGCCAGCAGTCCGACACTCGGCTCTGGGGCCAACGTCCTGACTTTC; CDR3: CASSPTLGSGANVLTF
D: .; size: .; J: TRBJ2-1; V: TRBV28; DNA: TGTGCCAGCAGTTATGTGGGGAAGTCTTACAATGAGCAGTTCTTC; CDR3: CASSYVGKSYNEQFF